Each of the 8 T cell receptor beta chains below was sequenced from the same sample in a study of identical twins (dated by TCRdb to 2016 to 2017). The method was 5' RACE. TCRdb names Illumina HiSeq 2000 as the instrument used. TCRdb trimmed the raw reads at Q25, called clones with MiXCR and kept productive beta chains. Each record represents a unique CDR3 protein, reported with the most common genes and DNA among its rows. The sample has a few hundred thousand distinct CDR3 sequences on record, approximately 8.7% of them singletons. The ten largest account for roughly 9% of the sample. Source material: naive T cells sorted from blood. The sample's cell subset or site label is to be understood as: cells isolated with a human naive T-cell isolation kit. These TCRs come from a woman between 45 and 65 years old in good health.

The rearrangement joins TRBV27 to TRBJ2-7, with D possibly matching TRBD1 (6 bases). The CDR3 is 12 residues long. V was pared by 6 bases and J by 3 bases, with 9 bases between. Germline V gene sequence: CDR1 MNHEY, CDR2 SMNVEV (reference sequence). DNA for the CDR3: TGTGCCAGCAGGGACAGAAACTACGAGCAGTACTTC. Protein: CASRDRNYEQYF.

The V and J genes are TRBV14 and TRBJ2-5; D perhaps matches TRBD2 (6 bases). The length of the CDR3 is 16 residues. V lost 2 bases and J lost 1, with 14 bases in between. The V gene's germline CDR1 is SGHDN and CDR2 FVKESK. DNA for the CDR3: TGTGCCAGCAGCCAACATAGCGGCCGCCCCCAAGAGACCCAGTACTTC. This translates into CASSQHSGRPQETQYF.

With respect to this clonotype: It may be a read error: a sequence one base away is much more abundant. The rearrangement joins TRBV29-1 to TRBJ2-7; no reliable D call. Germline V CDR1 and CDR2: SQVTM, ANQGSEA. CDR3 length: 10 residues. Trimming took off 3 bases at V and 3 bases at J, with 3 bases between the two ends. The CDR3 spells CSVEVYEQYF. The CDR3 nucleotides are TGCAGCGTTGAGGTCTACGAGCAGTACTTC.

This clonotype was seen many times. This sequence joins TRBV20-1 and TRBJ2-3; weak D call: TRBD1 (5 bases). V gave up 3 bases and J gave up 5 bases, with 15 bases separating them. CDR3 length equals 14 residues. Germline CDR1 and CDR2: DFQATT and SNEGSKA (reference sequence). Written as DNA, the CDR3 is TGCAGTGCTAGTCTACCGGGTAGGGGAGATACGCAGTATTTT. This gives the protein CSASLPGRGDTQYF.

The J gene is TRBJ2-5, the V gene TRBV5-6; TRBD1 matches 7 bases. Looked up from germline, CDR1 is SGHDT and CDR2 is YYEEEE. V lost 3 bases to trimming and J lost 1 base; unmatched junction nucleotides: 6. CDR3 length: 15 amino acids. CDR3 loop: CASSWGQPGQETQYF. CDR3 coding DNA: TGTGCCAGCAGCTGGGGACAGCCTGGCCAAGAGACCCAGTACTTC.

This clonotype was detected ten times or more. This sequence joins TRBV4-1 and TRBJ1-1; 7 nucleotides match TRBD1. The CDR3 has 18 amino acids. Germline V CDR1 and CDR2: MGHRA, YSYEKL. J gave up 3 bases and V 0 bases, and 13 bases lay outside the gene matches. The CDR3 reads CASSQEQSQGGTHTEAFF. As DNA, the CDR3 is TGCGCCAGCAGCCAAGAACAGTCCCAGGGGGGGACCCACACTGAAGCTTTCTTT.

This clonotype was seen only a few times. The chain is built from TRBV12-3 or TRBV12-4 and TRBJ2-7; no definite D call. The CDR3 has 13 amino acids. V lost 4 bases to trimming and J lost 5 bases, with 12 bases between them. CDR3 in DNA: TGTGCCAGCAGTTCCCCTCCAAGCGACGAGCAGTACGTC. This translates into CASSSPPSDEQYV.

This clonotype has a handful of counts. CDR3 sequence reads: CASSVSGREVNEQFF. The CDR3 coding sequence is TGCGCCAGCAGCGTTAGCGGGAGAGAGGTGAATGAGCAGTTCTTC. The chain recombines TRBV5-1 with TRBJ2-1; 9 nucleotides line up with TRBD2. The CDR3 has 15 residues. The trim removed 4 bases at V and 7 bases at J, leaving 9 bases unmatched. CDR1 and CDR2 (germline): SGHRS, YFSETQ.